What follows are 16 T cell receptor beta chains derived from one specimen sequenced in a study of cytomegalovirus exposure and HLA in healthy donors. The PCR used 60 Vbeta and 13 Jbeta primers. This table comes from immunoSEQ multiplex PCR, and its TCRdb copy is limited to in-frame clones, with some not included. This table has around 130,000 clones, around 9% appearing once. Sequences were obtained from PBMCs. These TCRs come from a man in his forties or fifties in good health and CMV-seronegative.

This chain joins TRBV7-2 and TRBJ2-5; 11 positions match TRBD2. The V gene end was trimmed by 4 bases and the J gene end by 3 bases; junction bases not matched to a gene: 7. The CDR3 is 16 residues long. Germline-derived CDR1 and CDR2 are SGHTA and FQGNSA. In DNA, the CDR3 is TGTGCCAGCAGCTCGATTAGCGGGGGGGCGGAAGAGACCCAGTACTTC. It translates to CASSSISGGAEETQYF.

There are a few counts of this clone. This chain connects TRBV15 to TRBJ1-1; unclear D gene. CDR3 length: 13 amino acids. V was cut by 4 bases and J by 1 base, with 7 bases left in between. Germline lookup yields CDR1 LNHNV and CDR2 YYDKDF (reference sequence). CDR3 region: CATSNRANTEAFF. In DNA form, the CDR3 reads TGTGCCACCAGCAACAGAGCGAACACTGAAGCTTTCTTT.

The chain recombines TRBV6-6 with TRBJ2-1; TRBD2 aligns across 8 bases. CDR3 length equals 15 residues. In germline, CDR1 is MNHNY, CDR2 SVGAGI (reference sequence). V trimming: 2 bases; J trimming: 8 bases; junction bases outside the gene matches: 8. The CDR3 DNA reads TGTGCCAGCAGTTACCGGACTAGCCCCCGGGATGAGCAGTTCTTC. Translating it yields CASSYRTSPRDEQFF.

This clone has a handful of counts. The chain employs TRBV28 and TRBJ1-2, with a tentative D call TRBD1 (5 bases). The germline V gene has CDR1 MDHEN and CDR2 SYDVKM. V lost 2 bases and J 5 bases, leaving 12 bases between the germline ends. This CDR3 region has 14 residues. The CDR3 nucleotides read TGTGCCAGCAGTTTAGTCGGGGGGGGGTATGGCTACACCTTC. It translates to CASSLVGGGYGYTF.

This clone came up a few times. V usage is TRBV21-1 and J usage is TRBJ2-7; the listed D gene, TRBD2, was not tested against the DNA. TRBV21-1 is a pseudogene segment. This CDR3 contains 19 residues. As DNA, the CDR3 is TGTGCCAGCAGCAAAGAGGGGGTTATGAACGGGACTAAAATCTACGAGCAGTACTTC. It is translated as CASSKEGVMNGTKIYEQYF.

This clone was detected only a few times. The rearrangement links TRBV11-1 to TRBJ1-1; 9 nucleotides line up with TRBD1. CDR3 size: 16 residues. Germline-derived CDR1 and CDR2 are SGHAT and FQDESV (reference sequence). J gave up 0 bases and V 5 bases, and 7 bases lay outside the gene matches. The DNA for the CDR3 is TGTGCCAGCAGCGAACCGGGACAGGGAGTGAACACTGAAGCTTTCTTT. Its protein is CASSEPGQGVNTEAFF.

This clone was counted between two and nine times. This CDR3 reads CASSLLRDSHSYEQYF. Here the CDR3 DNA reads TGTGCCAGCAGCCTCCTCCGGGACAGCCACTCCTACGAGCAGTACTTC. J is TRBJ2-7 and V is TRBV5-6; 7 positions match TRBD1. Germline lookup yields CDR1 SGHDT and CDR2 YYEEEE. V lost 4 bases, J lost 0 bases, and 10 bases stayed unmatched. The CDR3 runs 16 residues.

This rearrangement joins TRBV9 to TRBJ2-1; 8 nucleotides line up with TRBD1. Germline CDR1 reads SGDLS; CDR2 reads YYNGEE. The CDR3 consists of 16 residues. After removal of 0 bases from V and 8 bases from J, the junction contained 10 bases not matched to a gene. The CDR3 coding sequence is TGTGCCAGCAGCGTAGACTGGACAGGGATCGCGGATGAGCAGTTCTTC. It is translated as CASSVDWTGIADEQFF.

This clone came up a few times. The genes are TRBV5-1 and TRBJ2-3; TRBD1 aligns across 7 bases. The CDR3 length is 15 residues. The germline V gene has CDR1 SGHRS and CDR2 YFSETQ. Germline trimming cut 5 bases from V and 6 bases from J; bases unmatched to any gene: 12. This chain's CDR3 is CASRGLTGARDTQYF. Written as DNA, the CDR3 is TGCGCCAGCAGGGGGTTAACAGGGGCCAGGGATACGCAGTATTTT.

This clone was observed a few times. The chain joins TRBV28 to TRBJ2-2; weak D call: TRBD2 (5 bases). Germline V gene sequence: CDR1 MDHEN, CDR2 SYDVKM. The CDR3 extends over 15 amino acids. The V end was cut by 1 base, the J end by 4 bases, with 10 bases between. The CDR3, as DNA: TGTGCCAGCAGTTTATCTGAGGGAGCCACCGGGGAGCTGTTTTTT. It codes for CASSLSEGATGELFF.

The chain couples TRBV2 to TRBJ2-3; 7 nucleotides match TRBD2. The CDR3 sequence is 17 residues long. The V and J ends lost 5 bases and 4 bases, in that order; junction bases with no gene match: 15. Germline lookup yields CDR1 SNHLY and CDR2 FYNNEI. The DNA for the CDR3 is TGTGCCAGCAGTTCCAAGACTAGCAGTAACCGCGCAGATACGCAGTATTTT. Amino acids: CASSSKTSSNRADTQYF. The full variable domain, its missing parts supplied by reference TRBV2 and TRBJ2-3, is EPEVTQTPSHQVTQMGQEVILRCVPISNHLYFYWYRQILGQKVEFLVSFYNNEISEKSEIFDDQFSVERPDGSNFTLKIRSTKLEDSAMYFCASSSKTSSNRADTQYFGPGTRLTVL.

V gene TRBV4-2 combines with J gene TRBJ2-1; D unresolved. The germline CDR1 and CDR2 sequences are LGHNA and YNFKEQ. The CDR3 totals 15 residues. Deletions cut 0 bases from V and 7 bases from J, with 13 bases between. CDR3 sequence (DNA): TGTGCCAGCAGCCAAGATCTCGGTAACTGGAATGAGCAGTTCTTC. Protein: CASSQDLGNWNEQFF.

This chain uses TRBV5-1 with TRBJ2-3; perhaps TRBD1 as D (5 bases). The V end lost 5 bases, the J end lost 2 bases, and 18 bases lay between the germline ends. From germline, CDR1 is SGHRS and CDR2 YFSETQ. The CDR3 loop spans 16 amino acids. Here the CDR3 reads CASSVDRSSSTDTQYF. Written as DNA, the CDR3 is TGCGCCAGCAGTGTCGACAGATCGTCTTCCACAGATACGCAGTATTTT.

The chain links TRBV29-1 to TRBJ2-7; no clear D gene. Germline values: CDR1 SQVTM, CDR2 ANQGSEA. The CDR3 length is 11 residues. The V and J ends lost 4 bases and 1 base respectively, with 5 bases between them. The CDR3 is CSVAVSYEQYF. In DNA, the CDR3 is TGCAGCGTTGCAGTGTCCTACGAGCAGTACTTC.

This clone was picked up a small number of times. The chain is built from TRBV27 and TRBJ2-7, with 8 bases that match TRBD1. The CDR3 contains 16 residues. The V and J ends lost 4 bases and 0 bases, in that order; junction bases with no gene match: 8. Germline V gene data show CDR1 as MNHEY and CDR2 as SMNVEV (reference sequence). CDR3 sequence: CASSYNRDRRSYEQYF. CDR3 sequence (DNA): TGTGCCAGCAGTTACAACCGGGACAGGCGCTCCTACGAGCAGTACTTC.

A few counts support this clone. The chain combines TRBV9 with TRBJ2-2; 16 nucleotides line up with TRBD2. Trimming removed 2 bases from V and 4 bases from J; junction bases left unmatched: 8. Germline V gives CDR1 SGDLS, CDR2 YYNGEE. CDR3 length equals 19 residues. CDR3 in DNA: TGTGCCAGCAGCGTTACGGGACTAGCGGGGGGGCCCGGCACCGGGGAGCTGTTTTTT. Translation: CASSVTGLAGGPGTGELFF.